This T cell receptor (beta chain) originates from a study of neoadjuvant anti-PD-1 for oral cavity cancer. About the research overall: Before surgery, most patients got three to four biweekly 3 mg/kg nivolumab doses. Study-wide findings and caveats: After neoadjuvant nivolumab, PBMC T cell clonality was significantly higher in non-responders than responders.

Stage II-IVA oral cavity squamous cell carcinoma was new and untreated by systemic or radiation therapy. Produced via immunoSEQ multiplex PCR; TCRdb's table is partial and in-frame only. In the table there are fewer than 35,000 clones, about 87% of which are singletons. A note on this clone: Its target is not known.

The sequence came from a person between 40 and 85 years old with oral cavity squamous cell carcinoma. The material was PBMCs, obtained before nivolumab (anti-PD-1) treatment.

Here the CDR3 reads CASSPQGATGETQYF. The CDR3 DNA is TGTGCCAGCAGCCCGCAGGGGGCGACGGGGGAGACCCAGTACTTC. The chain is built from TRBV7-3 and TRBJ2-5, with 8 positions matching TRBD1. This CDR3 spans 15 amino acids. Looked up from germline, CDR1 is SGHTA and CDR2 is FQGTGA. V shed 5 bases and J 5 bases; nucleotides not matched to a gene: 10.